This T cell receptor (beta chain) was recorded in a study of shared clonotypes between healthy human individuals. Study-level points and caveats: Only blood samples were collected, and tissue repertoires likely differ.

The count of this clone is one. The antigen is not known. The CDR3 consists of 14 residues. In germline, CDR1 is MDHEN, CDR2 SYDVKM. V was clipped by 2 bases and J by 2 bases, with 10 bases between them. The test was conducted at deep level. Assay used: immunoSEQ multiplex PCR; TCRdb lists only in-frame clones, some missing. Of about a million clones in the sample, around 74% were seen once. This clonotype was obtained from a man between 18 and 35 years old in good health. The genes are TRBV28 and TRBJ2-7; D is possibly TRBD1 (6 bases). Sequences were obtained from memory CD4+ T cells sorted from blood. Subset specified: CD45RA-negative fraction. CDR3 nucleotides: TGTGCCAGCAGTTTAACTTGGGGGCCCTACGAGCAGTACTTC. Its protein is CASSLTWGPYEQYF.